One and the same sample provided the 15 T cell receptor beta chains below, sequenced in a study of identical twins. TCRdb re-called the 5' RACE reads with MiXCR, one entry per CDR3 protein. The sample holds hundreds of thousands of distinct CDR3 sequences, around 20% seen once. The same sample was also studied in work on T cells expressing NK-cell markers.

Sequenced material: PBMCs. Receptor source: a young woman in good health.

This chain uses TRBV6-4 with TRBJ2-1; TRBD2 aligns across 15 bases. CDR3 length equals 15 residues. Germline assignment: CDR1 MRHNA and CDR2 SNTAGT. Trimming took 3 bases from V and 7 from J; bases not matched to a gene: 1. DNA of the CDR3: TGTGCCAGCAGTGAGGGACTAGCGGGAGGAAATGAGCAGTTCTTC. Protein: CASSEGLAGGNEQFF.

This clonotype was seen a handful of times. The chain employs TRBV6-2 or TRBV6-3 and TRBJ2-3; a weak D match, TRBD2 (6 bases). The CDR3 consists of 17 residues. Germline CDR1 and CDR2: MNHEY and SVGEGT. V dropped 4 bases and J dropped 1 base, with 18 bases sitting between them. The CDR3 is CASSSPPGTGGTDTQYF. The CDR3 DNA follows: TGTGCCAGCAGTTCACCGCCAGGGACGGGAGGCACAGATACGCAGTATTTT.

This clonotype was seen a handful of times. This chain joins TRBV12-3 or TRBV12-4 and TRBJ2-3; TRBD1 is a possible D gene (6 bases). The CDR3 has 16 amino acids. V lost 10 bases and J 0 bases, leaving 20 bases between the germline ends. The CDR3 DNA sequence: TGTGCCACCACCCCAGGGGCTCCAACTAGCACAGATACGCAGTATTTT. It is translated as CATTPGAPTSTDTQYF.

This clonotype has at least ten counts. V gene TRBV5-1 combines with J gene TRBJ1-2, with D unclear. Germline V lookup: CDR1 SGHRS, CDR2 YFSETQ. V lost 0 bases and J lost 3, with 12 bases in between. The CDR3 is 15 amino acids. CDR3 DNA sequence: TGCGCCAGCAGCTTGGTGTGGTCCGGGGACTATGGCTACACCTTC. It encodes CASSLVWSGDYGYTF.

The J gene is TRBJ2-5, the V gene TRBV7-9; D remains unclear. In germline, CDR1 is SEHNR, CDR2 FQNEAQ (reference sequence). V was clipped by 1 base and J by 0 bases, with 12 bases between them. This CDR3 comprises 16 residues. As DNA, the CDR3 is TGTGCCAGCAGCTTAGGTCAGACCCGATACCAAGAGACCCAGTACTTC. Translation gives CASSLGQTRYQETQYF.

V gene TRBV4-3 combines with J gene TRBJ1-1; the D gene is possibly TRBD1 (6 bases). This CDR3 spans 14 amino acids. V was clipped by 0 bases and J by 11 bases, with 16 bases between them. Germline CDR1 is LGHNA and CDR2 is YSLEER. The CDR3 spells CASSQDYGGAEAFF. The CDR3 DNA sequence: TGCGCCAGCAGCCAAGATTACGGGGGCGCGGAGGCTTTCTTT.

The chain carries TRBV12-3 or TRBV12-4 and TRBJ2-7; D unresolved. V lost 2 bases to trimming and J lost 2 bases, with 10 bases between them. This CDR3 has 14 amino acids. The chain's CDR3 is CASSLRLVPYEQYF. The CDR3 DNA follows: TGTGCCAGCAGTTTAAGGCTAGTGCCCTACGAGCAGTACTTC.

The chain joins TRBV27 to TRBJ2-2, with D unresolved. The germline gives CDR1 MNHEY, CDR2 SMNVEV (reference sequence). The germline V and J ends were trimmed by 2 bases and 5 bases, with 12 bases remaining between them. CDR3 length: 15 residues. CDR3 sequence reads: CASSLDWWSTGELFF. CDR3 DNA: TGTGCCAGCAGTTTAGATTGGTGGAGTACCGGGGAGCTGTTTTTT.

The gene calls are TRBV18 and TRBJ2-1; 8 positions agree with TRBD2. The CDR3 loop spans 16 amino acids. V lost 6 bases to trimming and J lost 2 bases; unmatched junction nucleotides: 9. The germline CDR1 and CDR2 sequences are KGHSH and LQKENI. The CDR3 region is CASSRASSGPYNEQFF. The CDR3 region has the DNA TGTGCCAGCTCGCGGGCTTCTAGCGGGCCCTACAATGAGCAGTTCTTC.

V gene TRBV29-1 combines with J gene TRBJ2-3; no definite D call. From germline, CDR1 is SQVTM and CDR2 ANQGSEA. Between the trimmed V and J ends, which lost 2 bases and 6 bases, there was a span of 3 bases. This CDR3 region has 10 residues. In DNA form, the CDR3 reads TGCAGCGTTGAATTTGATACGCAGTATTTT. It specifies CSVEFDTQYF.

The chain combines TRBV15 with TRBJ2-1; D gene unclear. Germline CDR1 and CDR2: LNHNV and YYDKDF (reference sequence). Trimming removed 4 bases at V and 1 base at J, with 11 bases between. The CDR3 consists of 15 residues. This CDR3 reads CATSTSRQSYNEQFF. CDR3 DNA sequence: TGTGCCACCAGCACCTCTCGCCAGTCCTACAATGAGCAGTTCTTC.

The genes are TRBV20-1 and TRBJ2-7; TRBD1 might be the D (5 bases). The CDR3 spans 12 residues. V lost 6 bases and J lost 4, with 13 bases in between. Looked up from germline, CDR1 is DFQATT and CDR2 is SNEGSKA (reference sequence). The chain's CDR3 is CSAQGTNYEQYF. CDR3 bases: TGCAGTGCCCAGGGTACTAATTACGAGCAGTACTTC.

The V gene is TRBV20-1, the J gene TRBJ2-7; the match to TRBD2 covers 13 bases. CDR3 length: 12 amino acids. V shed 6 bases, J shed 9 bases, and the junction held 5 bases outside the gene matches. CDR1 is DFQATT, CDR2 SNEGSKA, per germline (reference sequence). CDR3 nucleotides: TGCAGTGCGGCCGGGACTAGCGGGGCGCAGTACTTC. Its protein is CSAAGTSGAQYF.

The chain has TRBV20-1 and TRBJ1-5, with 7 bases matching TRBD1. With 7 bases clipped from V and 5 bases from J, the junction kept 8 bases outside the gene matches. There are 13 residues in the CDR3. The V gene's germline CDR1 is DFQATT and CDR2 SNEGSKA (reference sequence). The CDR3 DNA sequence: TGCAGTGGGGTACAGGGGTTTGATCAGCCCCAGCATTTT. It is translated as CSGVQGFDQPQHF.

The V call is TRBV20-1, the J call TRBJ2-1; D could derive from TRBD1 or TRBD2 (5 bases each). In germline, CDR1 is DFQATT, CDR2 SNEGSKA (reference sequence). Trimming left V 3 bases short and J 0 bases short, with 12 bases between. The CDR3 spans 15 residues. The CDR3 DNA is TGCAGTGCTAGGACTCCAGGGAGCTCCTACAATGAGCAGTTCTTC. Translation gives CSARTPGSSYNEQFF.